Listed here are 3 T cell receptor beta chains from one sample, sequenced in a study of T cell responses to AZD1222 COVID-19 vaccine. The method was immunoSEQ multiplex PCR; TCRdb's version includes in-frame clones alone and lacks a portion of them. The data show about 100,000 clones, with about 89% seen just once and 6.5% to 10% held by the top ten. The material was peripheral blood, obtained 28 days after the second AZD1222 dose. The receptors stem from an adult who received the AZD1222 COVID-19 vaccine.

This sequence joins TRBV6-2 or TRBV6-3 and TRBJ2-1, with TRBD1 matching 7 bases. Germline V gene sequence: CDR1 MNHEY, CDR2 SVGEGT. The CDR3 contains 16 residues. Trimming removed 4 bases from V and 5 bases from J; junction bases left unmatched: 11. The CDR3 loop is CASSFPISGTDNEQFF. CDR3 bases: TGTGCCAGCAGTTTTCCCATCTCCGGGACAGACAATGAGCAGTTCTTC.

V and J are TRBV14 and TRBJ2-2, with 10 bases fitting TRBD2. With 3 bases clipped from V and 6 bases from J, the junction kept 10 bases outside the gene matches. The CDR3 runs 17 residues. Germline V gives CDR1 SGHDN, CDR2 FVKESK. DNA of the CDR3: TGTGCCAGCAGCCATCAAGCGGGAGGGCCCGGCCCCGGGGAGCTGTTTTTT. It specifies CASSHQAGGPGPGELFF.

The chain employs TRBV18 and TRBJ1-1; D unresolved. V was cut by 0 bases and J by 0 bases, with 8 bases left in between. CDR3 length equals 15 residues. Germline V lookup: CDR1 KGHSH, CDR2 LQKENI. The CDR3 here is CASSPPRGVNTEAFF. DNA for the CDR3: TGTGCCAGCTCACCACCCCGGGGAGTGAACACTGAAGCTTTCTTT. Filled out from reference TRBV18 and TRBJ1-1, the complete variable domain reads NAGVMQNPRHLVRRRGQEARLRCSPMKGHSHVYWYRQLPEEGLKFMVYLQKENIIDESGMPKERFSAEFPKEGPSILRIQQVVRGDSAAYFCASSPPRGVNTEAFFGQGTRLTVV.